Listed here are 26 T cell receptor beta chains from one sample, sequenced in a study of human T cells and chemical hapten exposure. The time point is: healthy volunteer bleed at 6 weeks. Total RNA was extracted from unfractionated whole blood. One entry per CDR3 protein results from TCRdb running MiXCR on the RACE reads. The data hold about 34,000 distinct CDR3 sequences, with roughly 5% observed a single time. The sample consisted of whole blood. The origin of the receptors is a human donor in good health. Some clones in this sample may be carry-over from other donors' samples.

At least ten counts were recorded for this clonotype. The chain uses TRBV19 and TRBJ2-7; 8 nucleotides line up with TRBD1. J gave up 3 bases and V 3 bases, and 7 bases lay outside the gene matches. Germline loops: CDR1 LNHDA, CDR2 SQIVND (reference sequence). The CDR3 is made up of 15 amino acids. As DNA, the CDR3 is TGTGCCAGTAGTATTGCTGGAACAGGGGGCTACGAGCAGTACTTC. Translating it yields CASSIAGTGGYEQYF.

This clonotype was counted many times. This chain connects TRBV27 to TRBJ2-5, with 7 positions matching TRBD1. The V segment lost 5 bases and the J segment 5 bases; nucleotides outside the gene matches: 14. The CDR3 has 16 amino acids. The germline gives CDR1 MNHEY, CDR2 SMNVEV (reference sequence). The CDR3 loop reads CASSTTPLEGAETQYF. As DNA, the CDR3 is TGTGCCAGCAGTACCACCCCCCTAGAGGGGGCTGAGACCCAGTACTTC.

This clonotype was counted a few times. This sequence joins TRBV7-9 and TRBJ1-2; 7 nucleotides match TRBD1. J was trimmed by 1 base and V by 3 bases; bases with no gene match: 5. Germline lookup yields CDR1 SEHNR and CDR2 FQNEAQ (reference sequence). The CDR3 is made up of 15 amino acids. Written as DNA, the CDR3 is TGTGCCAGCAGCTTTCAGGGGGGAGATAACTATGGCTACACCTTC. This translates into CASSFQGGDNYGYTF.

This clonotype showed up many times. The chain has TRBV5-6 and TRBJ1-1; D remains unclear. Trimming shortened V by 2 bases and J by 5 bases, and 16 bases separated the two germline ends. The CDR3 runs 15 residues. CDR1 and CDR2 from the germline V gene are SGHDT and YYEEEE. CDR3 DNA sequence: TGTGCCAGCAGCTTACTCACTCGGCGGGAAACTGAAGCTTTCTTT. This sequence encodes CASSLLTRRETEAFF.

There are many counts of this clonotype. This chain connects TRBV6-6 to TRBJ2-3, with TRBD2 identical over 11 bases. Per germline, CDR1 MNHNY and CDR2 SVGAGI (reference sequence). V lost 2 bases and J lost 5; bases outside the gene matches: 12. The CDR3 totals 18 residues. This CDR3 reads CASSYPPSSGRAKDTQYF. CDR3 bases: TGTGCCAGCAGTTACCCTCCTAGTAGCGGGAGGGCCAAAGATACGCAGTATTTT.

This clonotype was found many times. The J gene is TRBJ1-1, the V gene TRBV20-1, with D maybe TRBD1 (5 bases). This CDR3 comprises 13 residues. Germline CDR1 and CDR2: DFQATT and SNEGSKA (reference sequence). The CDR3 is CTVEQGDSTEAFF. In DNA form, the CDR3 reads TGCACCGTTGAGCAGGGAGATTCCACTGAAGCTTTCTTT.

Ten or more counts support this clonotype. The rearrangement joins TRBV27 to TRBJ2-3; D is undetermined. Germline values: CDR1 MNHEY, CDR2 SMNVEV (reference sequence). This CDR3 region has 13 residues. V was pared by 5 bases and J by 3 bases, with 9 bases between. As DNA, the CDR3 is TGTGCCAGCAGTCTCACAAGGACAGATACGCAGTATTTT. Protein: CASSLTRTDTQYF.

This clonotype was found a few times. CDR3 residues: CASSPGRGEETQYF. CDR3 nucleotide sequence: TGCGCCAGCAGCCCTGGGCGGGGAGAAGAGACCCAGTACTTC. This chain links TRBV5-1 with TRBJ2-5; D might be TRBD2 (6 bases). Germline V gives CDR1 SGHRS, CDR2 YFSETQ. V lost 4 bases to trimming and J lost 3 bases, with 13 bases between them. The CDR3 extends over 14 amino acids.

This clonotype came up many times. The genes are TRBV3-1 and TRBJ2-7; D ambiguous. This CDR3 contains 15 residues. Trimming took 0 bases from V and 3 from J, leaving 12 bases between them. From germline, CDR1 is LGHDT and CDR2 YNNKEL (reference sequence). CDR3: CASSQDMADLYEQYF. Here the CDR3 DNA reads TGTGCCAGCAGCCAAGATATGGCAGACCTCTACGAGCAGTACTTC.

This clonotype was seen only a few times. This chain uses TRBV5-1 with TRBJ2-7; TRBD1 is a possible D gene (5 bases). Germline V gene lookup returns CDR1 SGHRS and CDR2 YFSETQ. The CDR3 spans 12 residues. Trimming cost V 1 base and J 6 bases, with 8 bases left between them. This chain's CDR3 is CASSLIRGEQYF. The CDR3 DNA sequence: TGCGCCAGCAGCTTGATTAGGGGCGAGCAGTACTTC.

This clonotype occurred many times. The chain has TRBV12-3 or TRBV12-4 and TRBJ2-1, with TRBD2 matching 8 bases. The CDR3 is 14 residues long. Losses at the gene ends were 5 bases for V and 6 bases for J; bases not matched to a gene: 6. DNA for the CDR3: TGTGCCAGCAGTCTCCAGCGGGAGCCCAATGAGCAGTTCTTC. It codes for CASSLQREPNEQFF.

The V and J genes are TRBV4-3 and TRBJ2-7; the D is unclear. V was shortened by 1 base and J by 6 bases, with 7 bases between the two germline ends. From germline, CDR1 is LGHNA and CDR2 YSLEER. This CDR3 spans 12 amino acids. The CDR3 sequence: CASSQGRGEQYF. The CDR3 coding sequence is TGCGCCAGCAGCCAAGGTCGAGGCGAGCAGTACTTC.

This clonotype was recorded many times. The J gene is TRBJ2-5, the V gene TRBV28; perhaps TRBD1 as D (6 bases). Germline CDR1 MDHEN, CDR2 SYDVKM. Trimming took 5 bases from V and 4 from J, leaving 14 bases between them. The CDR3 contains 14 residues. CDR3 sequence: CASSLPGHRETQYF. The CDR3 DNA is TGTGCCAGCAGTCTACCGGGACACCGAGAGACCCAGTACTTC.

This clonotype has a handful of counts. The chain uses TRBV6-6 and TRBJ1-1, with 8 bases aligning to TRBD1. V lost 2 bases, J lost 6 bases, and 8 bases stayed unmatched. Germline values: CDR1 MNHNY, CDR2 SVGAGI (reference sequence). This CDR3 is 15 amino acids long. The CDR3 nucleotides read TGTGCCAGCAGTTACCCTGGGACAGGCAGACCTGAAGCTTTCTTT. It translates to CASSYPGTGRPEAFF.

This clonotype has a count of ten or more. The chain employs TRBV20-1 and TRBJ1-1; D uncertain. The CDR3 has 12 amino acids. The germline V gene encodes CDR1 DFQATT and CDR2 SNEGSKA (reference sequence). V lost 6 bases and J lost 1, with 9 bases in between. The CDR3 spells CSASGKNTEAFF. In nucleotides, the CDR3 is TGCAGTGCGTCCGGGAAGAACACTGAAGCTTTCTTT.

The gene calls are TRBV13 and TRBJ2-7, with 8 bases lining up with TRBD2. Germline loops: CDR1 PRHDT, CDR2 FYEKMQ (reference sequence). Trimming cost V 10 bases and J 5 bases; bases outside gene matches: 16. The CDR3 is made up of 15 amino acids. The chain's CDR3 is CATPREGGQSNEQYF. CDR3 sequence (DNA): TGTGCCACCCCCCGGGAGGGAGGCCAATCGAACGAGCAGTACTTC.

In its sample, this clonotype was seen many times. The chain combines TRBV7-2 with TRBJ2-3; D ambiguous. Per the germline V gene, CDR1 is SGHTA and CDR2 is FQGNSA. Trimming pared 3 bases from V and 4 bases from J, leaving 11 bases between. CDR3 length: 14 residues. DNA for the CDR3: TGTGCCAGCAGCTTGCTTCGGAACTCAGATACGCAGTATTTT. Its protein is CASSLLRNSDTQYF.

This clonotype came up many times. The chain employs TRBV30 and TRBJ2-5; no reliable D call. The germline V and J ends were trimmed by 0 bases and 4 bases, with 9 bases remaining between them. The CDR3 covers 13 residues. Germline V gives CDR1 GTSNPN, CDR2 SVGIG (reference sequence). This chain's CDR3 is CAWSVFVGETQYF. The CDR3 coding sequence is TGTGCCTGGAGTGTATTTGTCGGAGAGACCCAGTACTTC.

This clonotype showed up just a few times. The rearrangement links TRBV20-1 to TRBJ1-5, with 10 bases that match TRBD1. The V segment lost 1 base and the J segment 4 bases; nucleotides outside the gene matches: 7. The CDR3 has 16 residues. The germline V gene has CDR1 DFQATT and CDR2 SNEGSKA (reference sequence). The CDR3 spells CSARVGTGVGNQPQHF. DNA of the CDR3: TGCAGTGCTAGAGTAGGGACAGGGGTTGGTAATCAGCCCCAGCATTTT.

This clonotype came up many times. The chain joins TRBV18 to TRBJ1-2, with D possibly matching TRBD1 (5 bases). V shed 1 base and J shed 9 bases, with 21 bases lying between them. Germline V CDR1 and CDR2: KGHSH, LQKENI. This CDR3 has 16 residues. The CDR3 nucleotides are TGTGCCAGCTCACCACAGGGAGGGGACTCCCCGTTCAGCTACACCTTC. This translates into CASSPQGGDSPFSYTF.

This clonotype was recorded many times. J is TRBJ2-1 and V is TRBV2; D remains unclear. Germline assignment: CDR1 SNHLY and CDR2 FYNNEI. Between the trimmed V and J ends, which lost 2 bases and 5 bases, there was a span of 13 bases. This CDR3 has 15 residues. CDR3 loop: CASSERLNPNNEQFF. In DNA form, the CDR3 reads TGTGCCAGCAGTGAAAGGCTAAATCCAAACAATGAGCAGTTCTTC.

This clonotype was found many times. V and J are TRBV29-1 and TRBJ1-2; 10 bases are shared with TRBD1. In germline, CDR1 is SQVTM, CDR2 ANQGSEA. The CDR3 is made up of 13 amino acids. V lost 8 bases, J lost 4 bases, and 7 bases stayed unmatched. The CDR3 coding sequence is TGCAGCCAGGACAGGGGGGAGGGCTATGGCTACACCTTC. Amino acids: CSQDRGEGYGYTF.

With regard to this clonotype: This may be a read error: a much more frequent sequence differs by one nucleotide. This rearrangement joins TRBV5-5 to TRBJ2-5; the D is unclear. This CDR3 is 14 amino acids long. CDR1 is SGHKS, CDR2 YYEKEE, per germline (reference sequence). CDR3 residues: CASSITPFQEIQYF. In DNA form, the CDR3 reads TGTGCCAGCAGCATCACACCATTTCAAGAGATCCAGTACTTC. Variable domain in full (rest from reference TRBV5-5 and TRBJ2-5): DAGVTQSPTHLIKTRGQQVTLRCSPISGHKSVSWYQQVLGQGPQFIFQYYEKEERGRGNFPDRFSARQFPNYSSELNVNALLLGDSALYLCASSITPFQEIQYFGPGTRLLVL.

This clonotype was counted many times. The CDR3 DNA sequence: TGCAGCGTTGAAGACAGGGTGGGCAATGAGCAGTTCTTC. This codes for CSVEDRVGNEQFF. The chain carries TRBV29-1 and TRBJ2-1; the D gene is possibly TRBD1 (5 bases). The germline CDR1 and CDR2 sequences are SQVTM and ANQGSEA. The CDR3 spans 13 residues. The V end lost 0 bases, the J end lost 6 bases, and 9 bases lay between the germline ends.

This clonotype has ten or more counts. The chain carries TRBV11-2 and TRBJ1-4; a weak D match, TRBD1 (5 bases). The germline V gene has CDR1 SGHAT and CDR2 FQNNGV. Trimming removed 4 bases at V and 3 bases at J, with 15 bases between. The CDR3 sequence is 16 residues long. This CDR3 is CASSSGFLGANEKLFF. CDR3 sequence (DNA): TGTGCCAGCAGCTCTGGGTTCTTAGGGGCTAATGAAAAACTGTTTTTT.

This clonotype was counted at least ten times. The rearrangement links TRBV7-2 to TRBJ1-2, with a tentative D call TRBD1 (5 bases). The ends were cut back, 1 base at V and 3 bases at J, with 18 bases in the middle. The CDR3 consists of 17 residues. Germline V gene data show CDR1 as SGHTA and CDR2 as FQGNSA. CDR3 amino acids: CASSLDMRGGEDYGYTF. The CDR3 DNA sequence: TGTGCCAGCAGCTTAGATATGCGGGGAGGGGAGGACTATGGCTACACCTTC.